What follows are 7 T cell receptor beta chains derived from one specimen sequenced in a study of T-cell memory formation after mild COVID-19. Each CDR3 protein gets one entry after TCRdb re-called the 5' RACE reads with MiXCR. The sample has tens of thousands of distinct CDR3 sequences, over 15% seen once; the top ten hold 31%. The sequenced sample was PBMCs or a T cell subset sorted from them (not recorded which). The receptors were sampled from an adult woman who had mild COVID-19 (a few samples of this study predate the infection). Cell type and time point are not known.

This clonotype came up a few times. The V and J genes are TRBV5-1 and TRBJ2-7; TRBD1 aligns across 7 bases. V lost 2 bases to trimming and J lost 3 bases; unmatched junction nucleotides: 2. CDR3 size: 13 residues. Germline V CDR1 and CDR2: SGHRS, YFSETQ. CDR3 sequence (DNA): TGCGCCAGCAGCTTAGGGACAGACTACGAGCAGTACTTC. Residues: CASSLGTDYEQYF.

The chain has TRBV4-1 and TRBJ2-7; weak D call: TRBD2 (5 bases). The V end lost 4 bases, the J end lost 11 bases, and 24 bases lay between the germline ends. The CDR3 has 15 amino acids. Germline CDR1 MGHRA, CDR2 YSYEKL. CDR3 nucleotides: TGCGCCAGCAGCCCTCCGACTGGCAGGCTAGCCCGGAAGTACTTC. Translating it yields CASSPPTGRLARKYF.

This clonotype came up once. The CDR3 bases are TGTGCCAGCAGCTTATCGGGGGCTTATCAGCCCCAGCATTTT. Its protein is CASSLSGAYQPQHF. This chain uses TRBV7-9 with TRBJ1-5, with a tentative D call TRBD1 (6 bases). CDR1 and CDR2 from the germline V gene are SEHNR and FQNEAQ (reference sequence). The CDR3 length is 14 residues. The V end was cut by 2 bases, the J end by 5 bases, with 10 bases between.

This chain joins TRBV7-9 and TRBJ2-2; D unclear. V dropped 0 bases and J dropped 4 bases, with 3 bases sitting between them. The germline V gene has CDR1 SEHNR and CDR2 FQNEAQ (reference sequence). The CDR3 is 13 residues long. The CDR3 DNA reads as TGTGCCAGCAGCTTAGCCCTCACCGGGGAGCTGTTTTTT. It encodes CASSLALTGELFF.

The chain carries TRBV29-1 and TRBJ2-7; D is ambiguous. Germline CDR1 reads SQVTM; CDR2 reads ANQGSEA. The CDR3 spans 15 residues. Trimming cost V 1 base and J 3 bases, with 16 bases left between them. DNA for the CDR3: TGCAGCGTTGAAGTCGGCAACTCCTTGGGCTACGAGCAGTACTTC. It codes for CSVEVGNSLGYEQYF.

The sample holds a few counts of this clonotype. The V and J genes are TRBV5-1 and TRBJ2-7; 10 bases match TRBD2. The CDR3 covers 14 residues. The germline V gene has CDR1 SGHRS and CDR2 YFSETQ. V lost 4 bases to trimming and J lost 1 base; unmatched junction nucleotides: 2. The CDR3 DNA reads TGCGCCAGCAGCATGACTAGCGGGTCCTACGAGCAGTACTTC. Amino acids: CASSMTSGSYEQYF.

This clonotype was observed a few times. The rearrangement uses TRBV9 and TRBJ2-1, with no clear D. Between the trimmed V and J ends, which lost 0 bases and 6 bases, there was a span of 13 bases. This CDR3 spans 15 amino acids. Germline V CDR1 and CDR2: SGDLS, YYNGEE. Here the CDR3 DNA reads TGTGCCAGCAGCGTAGGAGTGACATCGACCAATGAGCAGTTCTTC. This sequence encodes CASSVGVTSTNEQFF.